The rows below give T cell receptor beta chains drawn from one sample of a study of regulatory T cells in long-lasting Graves disease. TCRdb re-called the multiplex PCR reads with MiXCR, one entry per CDR3 protein. This table holds approximately 490,000 distinct CDR3 sequences, about a sixth found once. The sample was also reused in another study, on T cells in Graves' hyperthyroidism and ophthalmopathy.

Sample: peripheral blood mononuclear cells (PBMCs), taken at new diagnosis, from a patient treated with antithyroid drugs. The receptors originated from a man aged 40-49 years with Graves disease. Each CDR3 is given with its conserved first and last residue. Fields, in order: J gene, D gene, clone size, V gene, CDR3 protein, CDR3 DNA. A D gene is named only where the DNA matches it firmly. For some rows the clone size is stated as once, few or many, or as a class when expanded; others skip it.

j_call: TRBJ1-2
d_call: -
clone_size: many
v_call: TRBV10-3
cdr3_aa: CAISESRDSFYGYTF
cdr3_nt: TGTGCCATCAGTGAGTCCAGAGACAGCTTCTATGGCTACACCTTC

j_call: TRBJ2-5
d_call: -
clone_size: -
v_call: TRBV30
cdr3_aa: CAWGRDPQETQYF
cdr3_nt: TGTGCCTGGGGCCGGGACCCACAAGAGACCCAGTACTTC

j_call: TRBJ2-7
d_call: -
clone_size: many
v_call: TRBV2
cdr3_aa: CASSDRGQLTYEQYF
cdr3_nt: TGTGCCAGCAGTGATAGAGGACAGCTGACCTACGAGCAGTACTTC

j_call: TRBJ2-6
d_call: TRBD1
clone_size: -
v_call: TRBV5-6
cdr3_aa: CASSERTGSFTGANVLTF
cdr3_nt: TGTGCCAGCAGCGAAAGGACAGGGTCTTTCACTGGGGCCAACGTCCTGACTTTC

j_call: TRBJ2-1
d_call: -
clone_size: -
v_call: TRBV20-1
cdr3_aa: CSAPLITSYNEQFF
cdr3_nt: TGCAGTGCTCCCCTGATTACTAGCTACAATGAGCAGTTCTTC

j_call: TRBJ2-1
d_call: -
clone_size: many
v_call: TRBV20-1
cdr3_aa: CSALTASWYNEQFF
cdr3_nt: TGCAGTGCACTCACGGCTAGCTGGTACAATGAGCAGTTCTTC

j_call: TRBJ2-2
d_call: -
clone_size: many
v_call: TRBV7-9
cdr3_aa: CASGGNTGELFF
cdr3_nt: TGTGCCAGCGGGGGGAACACCGGGGAGCTGTTTTTT

j_call: TRBJ2-1
d_call: TRBD2
clone_size: many
v_call: TRBV6-2/TRBV6-3
cdr3_aa: CASSKWTSENEQFF
cdr3_nt: TGTGCCAGCAGTAAATGGACTAGCGAGAATGAGCAGTTCTTC

j_call: TRBJ2-7
d_call: -
clone_size: few
v_call: TRBV7-2
cdr3_aa: CASSLTRVYEQYF
cdr3_nt: TGTGCCAGCAGCTTGACAAGGGTCTACGAGCAGTACTTC

j_call: TRBJ2-1
d_call: -
clone_size: many
v_call: TRBV7-3
cdr3_aa: CASSLNPAGLTSYNEQFF
cdr3_nt: TGTGCCAGCAGCTTAAATCCAGCTGGACTAACCTCCTACAATGAGCAGTTCTTC

j_call: TRBJ2-2
d_call: -
clone_size: many
v_call: TRBV11-2
cdr3_aa: CASSRTSFYRTGELFF
cdr3_nt: TGTGCCAGCAGCCGCACCTCCTTTTATCGCACCGGGGAGCTGTTTTTT

j_call: TRBJ2-1
d_call: TRBD2
clone_size: few
v_call: TRBV6-1
cdr3_aa: CASSRGTSGSHREQFF
cdr3_nt: TGTGCCAGCAGCCGGGGGACTAGCGGGAGCCACCGTGAGCAGTTCTTC

j_call: TRBJ2-5
d_call: -
clone_size: many
v_call: TRBV2
cdr3_aa: CASSDRVYQETQYF
cdr3_nt: TGTGCCAGCAGTGATAGAGTGTACCAAGAGACCCAGTACTTC

j_call: TRBJ2-1
d_call: TRBD2
clone_size: many
v_call: TRBV12-3/TRBV12-4
cdr3_aa: CASRKNRGRTYNEQFF
cdr3_nt: TGTGCCAGCAGGAAGAATCGCGGGAGGACATACAATGAGCAGTTCTTC

j_call: TRBJ2-1
d_call: TRBD1
clone_size: many
v_call: TRBV11-2
cdr3_aa: CASSLVQGARNEQFF
cdr3_nt: TGTGCCAGCAGCTTAGTACAGGGGGCAAGGAATGAGCAGTTCTTC

j_call: TRBJ2-2
d_call: TRBD1
clone_size: -
v_call: TRBV5-1
cdr3_aa: CASRQTGVAGELFF
cdr3_nt: TGCGCCAGCAGACAGACAGGGGTGGCCGGGGAGCTGTTTTTT

j_call: TRBJ2-5
d_call: -
clone_size: many
v_call: TRBV20-1
cdr3_aa: CSAGRLGETQYF
cdr3_nt: TGCAGTGCTGGAAGGCTAGGCGAGACCCAGTACTTC

j_call: TRBJ1-4
d_call: -
clone_size: many
v_call: TRBV13
cdr3_aa: CASSLRGPLNEKLFF
cdr3_nt: TGTGCCAGCAGCTTACGGGGACCGCTTAATGAAAAACTGTTTTTT

j_call: TRBJ2-1
d_call: -
clone_size: many
v_call: TRBV3-1
cdr3_aa: CASSRVGGQQGEQFF
cdr3_nt: TGTGCCAGCAGCCGAGTAGGGGGGCAGCAGGGTGAGCAGTTCTTC

j_call: TRBJ2-7
d_call: TRBD2
clone_size: -
v_call: TRBV20-1
cdr3_aa: CSARGTSGSDEQYF
cdr3_nt: TGCAGTGCTAGGGGGACTAGCGGGAGTGACGAGCAGTACTTC

j_call: TRBJ2-3
d_call: -
clone_size: few
v_call: TRBV5-1
cdr3_aa: CASSSPGGQSTDTQYF
cdr3_nt: TGCGCCAGCAGCTCACCCGGGGGACAGAGCACAGATACGCAGTATTTT

j_call: TRBJ2-1
d_call: TRBD2
clone_size: -
v_call: TRBV27
cdr3_aa: CASSFRREYDNEQFF
cdr3_nt: TGTGCCAGCAGTTTTCGGCGGGAGTACGACAATGAGCAGTTCTTC

j_call: TRBJ2-2
d_call: TRBD1
clone_size: many
v_call: TRBV3-1
cdr3_aa: CASSPRDRVTGELFF
cdr3_nt: TGTGCCAGCAGCCCCCGGGACAGGGTCACCGGGGAGCTGTTTTTT

j_call: TRBJ2-5
d_call: TRBD2
clone_size: many
v_call: TRBV29-1
cdr3_aa: CSVTAGGPGAQYF
cdr3_nt: TGCAGCGTTACAGCGGGAGGGCCTGGGGCCCAGTACTTC

j_call: TRBJ2-4
d_call: -
clone_size: few
v_call: TRBV6-2/TRBV6-3
cdr3_aa: CASSYSQGTGGWDIQYF
cdr3_nt: TGTGCCAGCAGTTACTCACAGGGAACGGGGGGATGGGACATTCAGTACTTC

j_call: TRBJ2-5
d_call: -
clone_size: many
v_call: TRBV28
cdr3_aa: CASSFLGMETQYF
cdr3_nt: TGTGCCAGCAGTTTCTTGGGGATGGAGACCCAGTACTTC

j_call: TRBJ1-2
d_call: -
clone_size: many
v_call: TRBV30
cdr3_aa: CAWSGGLDYGYTF
cdr3_nt: TGTGCCTGGAGTGGGGGTTTAGACTATGGCTACACCTTC

j_call: TRBJ2-4
d_call: TRBD1
clone_size: many
v_call: TRBV11-3
cdr3_aa: CASSSFRDRDAKNIQYF
cdr3_nt: TGTGCCAGCAGCTCATTCCGGGACAGGGATGCCAAAAACATTCAGTACTTC

j_call: TRBJ2-1
d_call: -
clone_size: many
v_call: TRBV2
cdr3_aa: CASRFSNEQFF
cdr3_nt: TGTGCCAGCAGATTCAGCAATGAGCAGTTCTTC

j_call: TRBJ2-1
d_call: -
clone_size: many
v_call: TRBV28
cdr3_aa: CASSLQRQATRSRYNEQFF
cdr3_nt: TGTGCCAGCAGTTTGCAGAGACAGGCTACTCGATCTCGGTACAATGAGCAGTTCTTC

j_call: TRBJ2-7
d_call: -
clone_size: -
v_call: TRBV25-1
cdr3_aa: CASSGAAEQYF
cdr3_nt: TGTGCCAGCAGTGGCGCAGCCGAGCAGTACTTC

j_call: TRBJ1-2
d_call: TRBD1
clone_size: many
v_call: TRBV28
cdr3_aa: CASSLSVGTANGYTF
cdr3_nt: TGTGCCAGCAGTCTATCCGTGGGGACAGCTAATGGCTACACCTTC

j_call: TRBJ2-1
d_call: TRBD2
clone_size: once
v_call: TRBV4-1
cdr3_aa: CASSQVDSGSRWYEQFF
cdr3_nt: TGCGCCAGCAGCCAAGTAGACAGCGGGAGTAGGTGGTATGAGCAGTTCTTC

j_call: TRBJ1-1
d_call: -
clone_size: many
v_call: TRBV20-1
cdr3_aa: CSARQGEAFF
cdr3_nt: TGCAGTGCCAGACAAGGAGAAGCTTTCTTT

j_call: TRBJ2-7
d_call: -
clone_size: many
v_call: TRBV2
cdr3_aa: CASSANSIYEQYF
cdr3_nt: TGTGCCAGCAGTGCAAACAGTATCTACGAGCAGTACTTC

j_call: TRBJ1-1
d_call: -
clone_size: few
v_call: TRBV10-3
cdr3_aa: CAIRAGHPNVNTEAFF
cdr3_nt: TGTGCCATCAGGGCGGGACACCCGAACGTTAACACTGAAGCTTTCTTT

j_call: TRBJ2-3
d_call: TRBD2
clone_size: many
v_call: TRBV20-1
cdr3_aa: CSADTLAGSGGTDTQYF
cdr3_nt: TGCAGTGCTGATACCCTAGCGGGATCGGGGGGCACAGATACGCAGTATTTT

j_call: TRBJ2-7
d_call: TRBD1
clone_size: few
v_call: TRBV24-1
cdr3_aa: CATSDDDRESSEQYF
cdr3_nt: TGTGCCACCAGTGACGATGACAGGGAGTCAAGCGAGCAGTACTTC

j_call: TRBJ2-7
d_call: -
clone_size: few
v_call: TRBV27
cdr3_aa: CASRTTGNEQYF
cdr3_nt: TGTGCCAGCAGAACGACCGGTAACGAGCAGTACTTC

j_call: TRBJ2-2
d_call: TRBD1
clone_size: once
v_call: TRBV14
cdr3_aa: CASSQSDRATGELFF
cdr3_nt: TGTGCCAGCAGCCAATCGGACAGGGCCACCGGGGAGCTGTTTTTT